This is a list of T cell receptor beta chains from one sample in a study of beta chain features in type 1 diabetes. Assay used: immunoSEQ multiplex PCR; TCRdb lists only in-frame clones, some missing. The sample shows approximately 250,000 clones, approximately 11% of them seen only once. Sequenced material: naive CD4+ T cells from blood. These receptor sequences come from a young man with type 1 diabetes. Each CDR3 is given with its conserved first and last residue. Each record gives: J gene, D gene, V gene, clone size, CDR3 DNA, CDR3 protein. The D gene is left open where the match is weak. Clone size, where shown, is once, few, many, or a class for clones that have expanded.

TRBJ1-4 | . | TRBV9 | few | TGTGCCAGCAGCGTGGGCCCCCAATCAATCGAGGAAAAACTGTTTTTT | CASSVGPQSIEEKLFF
TRBJ1-2 | . | TRBV9 | few | TGTGCCAGCAGCCCTGCGGGGCCGCGTGGCTACACCTTC | CASSPAGPRGYTF
TRBJ2-5 | . | TRBV18 | few | TGTGCCAGCTCACCCAGGACAGCCAAAGAGACCCAGTACTTC | CASSPRTAKETQYF
TRBJ1-4 | . | TRBV19 | few | TGTGCCTCCGGGAGCGGAAATGAAAAACTGTTTTTT | CASGSGNEKLFF
TRBJ2-3 | . | TRBV7-2 | . | TGTGCCAGCAGCACATACACAGATACGCAGTATTTT | CASSTYTDTQYF
TRBJ1-3 | . | TRBV30 | . | TGTGCCTGGAGCGCCAGAGGCCCGAGCTCTGGAAACACCATATATTTT | CAWSARGPSSGNTIYF
TRBJ2-7 | . | TRBV28 | . | TGTGCCAGCAGTTTACCCCACTCTTCCGAGCAGTACTTC | CASSLPHSSEQYF
TRBJ1-4 | TRBD1 | TRBV25-1 | . | TGTGCCAGCAGTGCTACCGGGACAGGAAATGAAAAACTGTTTTTT | CASSATGTGNEKLFF
TRBJ1-6 | . | TRBV5-4 | . | TGTGCCAGCAGCTTAATCGGTTCACCCCTCCACTTT | CASSLIGSPLHF
TRBJ2-3 | . | TRBV6-5 | . | TGTGCCAGCAGTTACTTTGGGGACAACACAGATACGCAGTATTTT | CASSYFGDNTDTQYF
TRBJ2-5 | . | TRBV15 | . | TGTGCCACCAGCCGGTACCCTGGAGGGGCCTTCCAAGAGACCCAGTACTTC | CATSRYPGGAFQETQYF
TRBJ2-4 | TRBD2 | TRBV28 | . | TGTGCCAGCAGTTCGATCCAGCGGGGTGCCAAAAACATTCAGTACTTC | CASSSIQRGAKNIQYF
TRBJ2-1 | TRBD2 | TRBV14 | few | TGTGCCAGCGCCATAGCGGGGGGGCCCGAGTTCTTC | CASAIAGGPEFF
TRBJ2-1 | . | TRBV7-2 | few | TGTGCCAGCAGCCCGACATTCTTC | CASSPTFF
TRBJ2-1 | . | TRBV7-2 | . | TGTGCCAGCAGCTTAAACGGGGAGTACAATGAGCAGTTCTTC | CASSLNGEYNEQFF
TRBJ2-7 | . | TRBV15 | few | TGTGCCACCCGGGACACCTCCTACGAGCAGTACTTC | CATRDTSYEQYF
TRBJ2-2 | . | TRBV7-2 | few | TGTGCCACCAGGGAGGGGGCGGCGAACACCGGGGAGCTGTTTTTT | CATREGAANTGELFF
TRBJ2-7 | TRBD1 | TRBV7-9 | . | TGTGCCAGCAGCAATCCCGGGACAGGGGGTTGGAGGTCCTACGAGCAGTACTTC | CASSNPGTGGWRSYEQYF
TRBJ2-3 | TRBD2 | TRBV19 | . | TGTGCCAGTAGAAGGGCGGGGGGGCCGAATACGCAGTATTTT | CASRRAGGPNTQYF
TRBJ2-3 | TRBD1 | TRBV4-3 | . | TGCGCCAGCAGCCTCGGACAGGCCTCTAGCACAGATACGCAGTATTTT | CASSLGQASSTDTQYF
TRBJ2-7 | . | TRBV7-9 | . | TGTGCCAGCAGCCCCCGGGGTACCTACGAGCAGTACTTC | CASSPRGTYEQYF
TRBJ1-5 | TRBD1 | TRBV19 | . | TGTGCCAGTAGTATCCTGGACAGGGACAATCAGCCCCAGCATTTT | CASSILDRDNQPQHF
TRBJ1-1 | . | TRBV2 | . | TGTGCCAGCAGCACGGACACGAACACTGAAGCTTTCTTT | CASSTDTNTEAFF
TRBJ2-7 | . | TRBV6-5 | . | TGTGCCAGCAGAGCCACCGGCTCCTACGAGCAGTACTTC | CASRATGSYEQYF
TRBJ2-7 | . | TRBV30 | few | TGTGCCTGGAGGGACTATTACGAGCAGTACTTC | CAWRDYYEQYF
TRBJ1-3 | . | TRBV7-9 | few | TGTGCCAGCAGCTTAGTCCCGCGGAGCTCTGGAAACACCATATATTTT | CASSLVPRSSGNTIYF
TRBJ2-1 | . | TRBV28 | few | TGTGCCAGCAGTTCCCCGGGCAGGGGGGATGAGCAGTTCTTC | CASSSPGRGDEQFF
TRBJ1-2 | TRBD1 | TRBV5-4 | . | TGTGCCAGCAGGACCGGGACAGATAATGGCTACACCTTC | CASRTGTDNGYTF
TRBJ2-7 | TRBD1 | TRBV28 | . | TGTGCCAGCAGTTCCTGGATTCGGGACAGGGGCTTAAAGCAGTACTTC | CASSSWIRDRGLKQYF
TRBJ2-3 | . | TRBV28 | . | TGTGCCAGCAGTCAGGGGTCTAGCGGCGGGGGCACAGATACGCAGTATTTT | CASSQGSSGGGTDTQYF
TRBJ2-1 | . | TRBV7-9 | . | TGTGCCAGCAGCTCCCTAGGTAATGAGCAGTTCTTC | CASSSLGNEQFF
TRBJ2-1 | . | TRBV27 | few | TGTGCCAGCAGGATACGTGGGGGCAGTTCCTACAATGAGCAGTTCTTC | CASRIRGGSSYNEQFF
TRBJ2-7 | . | TRBV7-2 | few | TGTGCCAGCAGCTTACAGGGGCTCGAGCAGTACTTC | CASSLQGLEQYF
TRBJ2-4 | . | TRBV5-6 | . | TGTGCCAGCAGCCCTGGGGGAGGCGGCATTCAGTACTTC | CASSPGGGGIQYF
TRBJ1-4 | . | TRBV29-1 | . | TGCAGCGTGAGTCCAACTAATGAAAAACTGTTTTTT | CSVSPTNEKLFF
TRBJ2-5 | . | TRBV18 | . | TGTGCCAGCTCACCGGAGCTAATTGACGAGGGGACCCAGTACTTC | CASSPELIDEGTQYF
TRBJ2-2 | TRBD1 | TRBV27 | . | TGTGCCAGCGGACAGGACTACACCGGGGAGCTGTTTTTT | CASGQDYTGELFF
TRBJ1-5 | . | TRBV7-2 | few | TGTGCCAGCAGCTTAACGGGTCGGAATCAGCCCCAGCATTTT | CASSLTGRNQPQHF
TRBJ2-1 | TRBD2 | TRBV10-3 | few | TGTGCCACCGGGCGGGAGGAGAGTATCGATGAGCAGTTCTTC | CATGREESIDEQFF
TRBJ2-1 | . | TRBV2 | . | TGTGCCAGCAGTGAGGGGCCAAGGGAGCAGTTCTTC | CASSEGPREQFF
TRBJ1-1 | . | TRBV29-1 | few | TGCAGCGTTGAAGACAGGGACACTGAAGCTTTCTTT | CSVEDRDTEAFF
TRBJ2-2 | . | TRBV6-1 | few | TGTGCCAGCAGTGAACAGGGAAGCACCGGGGAGCTGTTTTTT | CASSEQGSTGELFF
TRBJ1-4 | TRBD1 | TRBV2 | . | TGTGCCAGCAGCGCCACAGGGGTTAGTGAAAAACTGTTTTTT | CASSATGVSEKLFF
TRBJ1-3 | . | TRBV7-9 | few | TGTGCCAGCAGCTTACGTGGGCAATCCTCTGGAAACACCATATATTTT | CASSLRGQSSGNTIYF
TRBJ2-1 | TRBD2 | TRBV4-1 | few | TGCGCCAGCAGCCAAGAGGTGCGGGGGGCCTACAATGAGCAGTTCTTC | CASSQEVRGAYNEQFF
TRBJ1-5 | . | TRBV6-4 | . | TGTGCCAGCAGTGAGCAGGGCAATCAGCCCCAGCATTTT | CASSEQGNQPQHF
TRBJ2-3 | . | TRBV18 | few | TGTGCCAGCTCACCACCCTATTACAGCACAGATACGCAGTATTTT | CASSPPYYSTDTQYF
TRBJ2-5 | TRBD2 | TRBV5-1 | . | TGCGCCAGCAGCAGGACTAGCGGGGGCCTTCAAGAGACCCAGTACTTC | CASSRTSGGLQETQYF
TRBJ2-3 | TRBD2 | TRBV5-4 | . | TGTGCCAGCAGCCAAAGCGGGGCGGGCACAGATACGCAGTATTTT | CASSQSGAGTDTQYF
TRBJ2-7 | . | TRBV28 | . | TGTGCCACCAACCCCGCGGGCTACGAGCAGTACTTC | CATNPAGYEQYF
TRBJ1-2 | TRBD1 | TRBV4-3 | few | TGCGCCAGCAGCCAAGTAGGACAGGGGGAGGACTATGGCTACACCTTC | CASSQVGQGEDYGYTF
TRBJ2-1 | . | TRBV7-2 | few | TGTGCCAGCAGCATACAGACGGACAAGTACAATGAGCAGTTCTTC | CASSIQTDKYNEQFF
TRBJ1-1 | . | TRBV7-9 | few | TGTGCCAGCAGCCCGAGGGCCCCGAACACTGAAGCTTTCTTT | CASSPRAPNTEAFF
TRBJ2-5 | TRBD2 | TRBV2 | . | TGTGCCAGCAAGCGGGGGTTCCAAGAGACCCAGTACTTC | CASKRGFQETQYF
TRBJ2-6 | . | TRBV12-5 | few | TGTGCTAGTGGTTTGAGTACTCTTGGGGCCAACGTCCTGACTTTC | CASGLSTLGANVLTF
TRBJ1-1 | . | TRBV10-3 | few | TGTGCCATCAGGCCATATTCCCAGGTGGGCACTGAAGCTTTCTTT | CAIRPYSQVGTEAFF
TRBJ2-3 | . | TRBV4-3 | few | TGCGCCAGCAGCCGCCTTCACGGGAGAGATACGCAGTATTTT | CASSRLHGRDTQYF